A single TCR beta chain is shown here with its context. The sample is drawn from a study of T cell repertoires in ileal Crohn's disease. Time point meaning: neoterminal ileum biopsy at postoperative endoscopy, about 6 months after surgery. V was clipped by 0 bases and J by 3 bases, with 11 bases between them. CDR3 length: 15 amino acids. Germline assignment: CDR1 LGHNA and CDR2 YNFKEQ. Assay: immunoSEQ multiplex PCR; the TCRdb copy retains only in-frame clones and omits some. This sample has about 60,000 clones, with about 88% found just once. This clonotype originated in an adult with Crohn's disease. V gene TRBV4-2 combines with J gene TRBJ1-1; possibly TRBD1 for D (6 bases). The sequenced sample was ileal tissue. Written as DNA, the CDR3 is TGTGCCAGCAGCCAAGATGGGGGCGCGGACACTGAAGCTTTCTTT. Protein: CASSQDGGADTEAFF.